This T cell receptor beta chain emerged from a study of T-cell reconstitution after alpha-beta-depleted transplantation in children. This clonotype was detected only a few times. V lost 1 base and J 1 base, leaving 12 bases between the germline ends. This CDR3 has 16 residues. The germline V gene encodes CDR1 LNHNV and CDR2 YYDKDF (reference sequence). Unique molecular identifiers were built into the TCRbeta library. Each CDR3 protein is one row after TCRdb ran MiXCR on the PCR reads. The sample holds approximately 510,000 distinct CDR3 sequences; about 17% are singletons and the top ten take around 3.3%.

The starting material was PBMCs from the stem cell graft donor, obtained from the stem cell graft. The source is a human donor who donated a stem cell graft to a child with acute lymphoblastic leukemia. The gene calls are TRBV15 and TRBJ2-3; D may be TRBD2 (6 bases). The DNA for the CDR3 is TGTGCCACCAGCAGAGGGAATAGCGGACGCACAGATACGCAGTATTTT. Its protein product is CATSRGNSGRTDTQYF.